The next 8 T cell receptor beta chains were all read from a single sample in a study of shared clonotypes between healthy human individuals. Generated by immunoSEQ multiplex PCR, the TCRdb table keeps only in-frame clones and is missing some. Among about 770,000 clones listed, 72% were seen once. The sample taken for sequencing was memory CD4+ T cells sorted from blood. Noted subset: CD45RA-negative fraction. Receptor source: a woman younger than 45 in good health.

This clone was detected many times. This CDR3 is also generated by other DNA sequences in the sample. The V call is TRBV7-9, the J call TRBJ2-7; tentative D call: TRBD1 (5 bases). The CDR3 runs to 14 residues. Trimming took off 2 bases at V and 0 bases at J, with 8 bases between the two ends. Per the germline V gene, CDR1 is SEHNR and CDR2 is FQNEAQ (reference sequence). CDR3 DNA sequence: TGTGCCAGCAGCTTACGACAGAGCTCCTACGAGCAGTACTTC. This gives the protein CASSLRQSSYEQYF.

J is TRBJ2-1 and V is TRBV12-1; the table's D call, TRBD1, was not checked against the DNA. TRBV12-1 is a recognized pseudogene. The CDR3 is made up of 16 amino acids. CDR3 nucleotide sequence: TGTGCCAGCAGCTTTGATCCCGACAATGCCTACAATGAGCAGTTCTTC. Translation gives CASSFDPDNAYNEQFF.

The J gene is TRBJ2-3, the V gene TRBV14; D may be TRBD2 (6 bases). The CDR3 consists of 15 residues. V dropped 5 bases and J dropped 2 bases, with 14 bases sitting between them. CDR1 SGHDN and CDR2 FVKESK come from the germline V gene. The CDR3 loop reads CASSGPGLFTDTQYF. The DNA for the CDR3 is TGTGCCAGCAGCGGTCCGGGACTTTTCACAGATACGCAGTATTTT.

The chain uses TRBV19 and TRBJ2-2; TRBD2 aligns across 10 bases. There are 17 residues in the CDR3. The V and J ends lost 6 bases and 1 base, in that order; junction bases with no gene match: 8. Germline CDR1 and CDR2: LNHDA and SQIVND (reference sequence). CDR3 sequence reads: CASRSTSGRGNTGELFF. CDR3 bases: TGTGCCAGTAGATCTACCAGCGGGAGGGGGAACACCGGGGAGCTGTTTTTT. Complete variable domain (other parts from reference TRBV19 and TRBJ2-2): DGGITQSPKYLFRKEGQNVTLSCEQNLNHDAMYWYRQDPGQGLRLIYYSQIVNDFQKGDIAEGYSVSREKKESFPLTVTSAQKNPTAFYLCASRSTSGRGNTGELFFGEGSRLTVL.

V and J are TRBV7-6 and TRBJ2-7, with D perhaps matching TRBD1 (6 bases). Germline lookup yields CDR1 SGHVS and CDR2 FNYEAQ. Trimming took off 3 bases at V and 5 bases at J, with 20 bases between the two ends. This CDR3 has 16 residues. The CDR3 region is CASSFSPPGQGNEQYF. CDR3 sequence (DNA): TGTGCCAGCAGCTTCAGCCCGCCCGGGCAGGGGAACGAGCAGTACTTC.

This clone was recorded a few times. The rearrangement links TRBV5-1 to TRBJ2-3; 11 bases fit TRBD2. This CDR3 is 16 amino acids long. Germline CDR1 and CDR2: SGHRS and YFSETQ. V gave up 1 base and J gave up 3 bases; unmatched junction bases: 4. The CDR3 loop reads CASSLTASGRTDTQYF. The DNA for the CDR3 is TGCGCCAGCAGCTTGACAGCTAGCGGGAGGACAGATACGCAGTATTTT.

This chain connects TRBV28 to TRBJ2-1, with TRBD2 as a possible D gene (6 bases). This CDR3 has 14 residues. Per germline, CDR1 MDHEN and CDR2 SYDVKM. Trimming took 4 bases from V and 4 from J, leaving 11 bases between them. The CDR3 protein is CASSSHSGYNEQFF. The DNA of the CDR3 is TGTGCCAGCAGTTCACATAGCGGATACAATGAGCAGTTCTTC. The whole variable domain, remainder taken from reference TRBV28 and TRBJ2-1, is DVKVTQSSRYLVKRTGEKVFLECVQDMDHENMFWYRQDPGLGLRLIYFSYDVKMKEKGDIPEGYSVSREKKERFSLILESASTNQTSMYLCASSSHSGYNEQFFGPGTRLTVL.

This sequence joins TRBV18 and TRBJ2-7; 7 bases map to TRBD2. The CDR3 contains 16 residues. Germline values: CDR1 KGHSH, CDR2 LQKENI. V dropped 2 bases and J dropped 0; count of bases not matched to a gene: 7. For the CDR3, the DNA is TGTGCCAGCTCACCAAGGGCGGGAGCCCACTCCTACGAGCAGTACTTC. Translated, it gives CASSPRAGAHSYEQYF.